Below, 15 T cell receptor beta chains from the same sample are listed, as sequenced in a study of T cell responses to AZD1222 COVID-19 vaccine. Only in-frame clones appear in the TCRdb table, and some are missing; sequencing was by immunoSEQ multiplex PCR. The sample comprises some 95,000 clones, 70% to 90% of which are singletons, and approximately 6.8% rests with the top ten. Sequencing was performed on peripheral blood, taken on day 0 of AZD1222 vaccination. The receptor source for this set is an adult in good health.

CDR3 coding DNA: TGCGCCAGCAAAAGCGGGCTCCAAGAGACCCAGTACTTC. Protein product: CASKSGLQETQYF. This chain links TRBV10-1 with TRBJ2-5; D is perhaps TRBD2 (6 bases). CDR1 is WNHNN, CDR2 SYGVQD, per germline (reference sequence). CDR3 size: 13 residues. Trimming stripped 7 bases from V and 1 base from J, with 10 bases between.

The chain links TRBV3-1 (or the pseudogene TRBV3-2) to TRBJ2-5, with D possibly TRBD1 on 6 matching bases. Looked up from germline, CDR1 is LGHDT and CDR2 is YNNKEL (reference sequence). The CDR3 covers 17 residues. V was trimmed by 0 bases and J by 4 bases, leaving 18 bases between them. As DNA, the CDR3 is TGTGCCAGCAGCCAAGAAGGTCTTTCGGCCAGGGGAGAGACCCAGTACTTC. Protein product: CASSQEGLSARGETQYF.

V and J are TRBV5-5 and TRBJ2-3, with D uncertain. Germline loops: CDR1 SGHKS, CDR2 YYEKEE (reference sequence). The CDR3 length is 12 residues. V dropped 0 bases and J dropped 5 bases, with 4 bases sitting between them. In DNA form, the CDR3 reads TGTGCCAGCAGCTTGGTTGAAGATACGCAGTATTTT. It codes for CASSLVEDTQYF. Complete variable domain (other parts from reference TRBV5-5 and TRBJ2-3): DAGVTQSPTHLIKTRGQQVTLRCSPISGHKSVSWYQQVLGQGPQFIFQYYEKEERGRGNFPDRFSARQFPNYSSELNVNALLLGDSALYLCASSLVEDTQYFGPGTRLTVL.

The chain is built from TRBV20-1 and TRBJ1-6, with D hard to call. The CDR3 spans 11 residues. Trimming stripped 4 bases from V and 9 bases from J, with 7 bases between. From germline, CDR1 is DFQATT and CDR2 SNEGSKA (reference sequence). The CDR3 DNA reads as TGCAGTGCTACGCAAGGTTCACCCCTCCACTTT. Its translation is CSATQGSPLHF.

This clone has a single count. The genes are TRBV7-9 and TRBJ2-2, with D tentatively TRBD1 (6 bases). The germline gives CDR1 SEHNR, CDR2 FQNEAQ (reference sequence). Trimming pared 5 bases from V and 1 base from J, leaving 11 bases between. The CDR3 contains 15 residues. This chain's CDR3 is CASSHPGQNTGELFF. In DNA, the CDR3 is TGTGCCAGCAGCCACCCGGGACAGAACACCGGGGAGCTGTTTTTT.

The chain carries TRBV5-4 and TRBJ1-5; tentative D call: TRBD1 (5 bases). Per germline, CDR1 SGHNT and CDR2 YYREEE (reference sequence). Trimming removed 7 bases from V and 0 bases from J, with 11 bases in between. The length of the CDR3 is 14 residues. CDR3 protein: CASGFGGSNQPQHF. The CDR3 nucleotides read TGTGCCAGCGGGTTCGGGGGTAGCAATCAGCCCCAGCATTTT. Complete variable domain (other parts from reference TRBV5-4 and TRBJ1-5): ETGVTQSPTHLIKTRGQQVTLRCSSQSGHNTVSWYQQALGQGPQFIFQYYREEENGRGNFPPRFSGLQFPNYSSELNVNALELDDSALYLCASGFGGSNQPQHFGDGTRLSIL.

This clone was seen once. The rearrangement joins TRBV9 to TRBJ2-5; weak D call: TRBD2 (6 bases). V lost 4 bases to trimming and J lost 5 bases, with 18 bases between them. Per germline, CDR1 SGDLS and CDR2 YYNGEE. This CDR3 contains 15 residues. The CDR3 protein is CASSRGGTRGETQYF. In DNA, the CDR3 is TGTGCCAGCAGCCGCGGCGGGACCCGCGGGGAGACCCAGTACTTC. Based on the CDR3 plus reference TRBV9 and TRBJ2-5, the full variable domain is DSGVTQTPKHLITATGQRVTLRCSPRSGDLSVYWYQQSLDQGLQFLIQYYNGEERAKGNILERFSAQQFPDLHSELNLSSLELGDSALYFCASSRGGTRGETQYFGPGTRLLVL.

The chain joins TRBV19 to TRBJ2-5, with 11 bases lining up with TRBD1. Per the germline V gene, CDR1 is LNHDA and CDR2 is SQIVND (reference sequence). The CDR3 totals 15 residues. The trim removed 4 bases at V and 5 bases at J, leaving 6 bases unmatched. In DNA, the CDR3 is TGTGCCAGTAGTACGGACAGGGGGCGTCGGGAGACCCAGTACTTC. This translates into CASSTDRGRRETQYF.

The chain combines TRBV6-2 or TRBV6-3 with TRBJ1-5, with a weak D call TRBD1 (6 bases). Germline lookup yields CDR1 MNHEY and CDR2 SVGEGT. V was cut by 4 bases and J by 4 bases, with 11 bases left in between. The CDR3 has 14 amino acids. CDR3 region: CASSSPGQNQPQHF. CDR3 sequence (DNA): TGTGCCAGCAGTTCACCGGGACAAAATCAGCCCCAGCATTTT.

This clone was recorded once. The rearrangement links TRBV4-2 to TRBJ1-1; perhaps TRBD1 as D (6 bases). Germline V gene sequence: CDR1 LGHNA, CDR2 YNFKEQ. Trimming cost V 0 bases and J 8 bases, with 22 bases left between them. The CDR3 extends over 17 amino acids. CDR3 sequence: CASSQDNGDKWGREAFF. The DNA of the CDR3 is TGTGCCAGCAGCCAAGATAATGGGGACAAGTGGGGCCGGGAAGCTTTCTTT.

The V gene is TRBV4-3, the J gene TRBJ2-2; D not certain. Germline CDR1 and CDR2: LGHNA and YSLEER. The CDR3 consists of 14 residues. Trimming removed 2 bases at V and 2 bases at J, with 6 bases between. CDR3 loop: CASSQSLNTGELFF. CDR3 DNA sequence: TGCGCCAGCAGCCAATCCTTAAACACCGGGGAGCTGTTTTTT.

The chain combines TRBV7-6 with TRBJ1-4, with D possibly TRBD1 on 5 matching bases. Looked up from germline, CDR1 is SGHVS and CDR2 is FNYEAQ. The CDR3 covers 16 residues. The V and J ends lost 1 base and 7 bases respectively, with 16 bases between them. CDR3 in DNA: TGTGCCAGCAGCTTAGGGGGGTCAGGGACGTTTGAAAAACTGTTTTTT. Translation: CASSLGGSGTFEKLFF.

CDR3 nucleotides: TGTGCCAGCAGCCGGACAGGTTACGAGCAGTACTTC. Translation gives CASSRTGYEQYF. The chain joins TRBV12-3 or TRBV12-4 to TRBJ2-7; 7 bases align to TRBD1. V was pared by 6 bases and J by 4 bases, with 3 bases of the junction left unmatched. The CDR3 has 12 amino acids.

The chain has TRBV11-2 and TRBJ2-1, with D possibly being TRBD2 (5 bases). The germline CDR1 and CDR2 sequences are SGHAT and FQNNGV. The CDR3 runs 12 residues. The V end lost 5 bases, the J end lost 7 bases, and 9 bases lay between the germline ends. CDR3 coding DNA: TGTGCCAGCAGCACCACGGGAAATGAGCAGTTCTTC. Amino acid sequence: CASSTTGNEQFF.

J is TRBJ2-3 and V is TRBV7-2; maybe TRBD1 (5 bases). Germline CDR1 is SGHTA and CDR2 is FQGNSA. V lost 3 bases, J lost 4 bases, and 11 bases lay in between. This CDR3 region has 14 residues. CDR3: CASSFMVGADTQYF. The CDR3 nucleotides are TGTGCCAGCAGCTTTATGGTAGGGGCAGATACGCAGTATTTT.